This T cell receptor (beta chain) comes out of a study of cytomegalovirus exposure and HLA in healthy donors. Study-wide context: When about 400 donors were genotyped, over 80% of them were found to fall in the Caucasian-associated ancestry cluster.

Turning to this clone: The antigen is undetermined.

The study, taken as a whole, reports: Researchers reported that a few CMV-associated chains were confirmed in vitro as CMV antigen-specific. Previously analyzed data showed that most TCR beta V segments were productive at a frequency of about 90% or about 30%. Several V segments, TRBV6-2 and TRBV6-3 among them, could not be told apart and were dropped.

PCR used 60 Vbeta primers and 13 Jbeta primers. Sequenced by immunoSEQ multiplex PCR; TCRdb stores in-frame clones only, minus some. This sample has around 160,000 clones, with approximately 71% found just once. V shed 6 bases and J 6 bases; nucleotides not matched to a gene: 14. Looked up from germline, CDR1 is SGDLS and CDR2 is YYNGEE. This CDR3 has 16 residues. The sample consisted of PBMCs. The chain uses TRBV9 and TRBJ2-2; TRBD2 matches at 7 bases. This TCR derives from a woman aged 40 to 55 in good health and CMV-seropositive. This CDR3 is CASTPGEGYTSGELFF. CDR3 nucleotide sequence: TGTGCCAGCACCCCGGGGGAGGGTTATACTTCCGGGGAGCTGTTTTTT.